The rows below give T cell receptor beta chains drawn from one sample of a study of a mutant IDH1 vaccine in newly diagnosed glioma. The protocol was immunoSEQ multiplex PCR, while the TCRdb copy is restricted to in-frame clones and leaves out a portion. The table lists fewer than 35,000 clones, 60% to 80% of them singletons. Their antigens remain unidentified. The sample here was PBMCs, taken from a glioma patient whose treatment included an IDH1 peptide vaccine. Receptor source: a man aged 25-45 years with glioma. Each CDR3 is given with its conserved first and last residue. D genes are given only for firm matches. Clone size is not always given. Where it is, it says once, few, many or a class for expanded clones.

d_call: NA; v_call: TRBV6-5; clone_size: NA; j_call: TRBJ2-5; cdr3_aa: CASSRPQETQYF; cdr3_nt: TGTGCCAGCAGTCGACCCCAAGAGACCCAGTACTTC
d_call: NA; v_call: TRBV5-1; clone_size: few; j_call: TRBJ1-1; cdr3_aa: CASSLDRSSEAFF; cdr3_nt: TGCGCCAGCAGCTTGGACAGGTCCAGCGAAGCTTTCTTT
d_call: NA; v_call: TRBV4-1; clone_size: NA; j_call: TRBJ2-5; cdr3_aa: CASSQAPEGETQYF; cdr3_nt: TGCGCCAGCAGCCAAGCTCCGGAAGGAGAGACCCAGTACTTC
d_call: TRBD2; v_call: TRBV4-3; clone_size: NA; j_call: TRBJ2-7; cdr3_aa: CASSQDQLAGGAYEQYF; cdr3_nt: TGCGCCAGCAGCCAAGATCAACTAGCGGGGGGAGCTTACGAGCAGTACTTC
d_call: NA; v_call: TRBV6-1; clone_size: NA; j_call: TRBJ2-6; cdr3_aa: CASSSPRAGANVLTF; cdr3_nt: TGTGCCAGCAGTAGCCCACGAGCTGGGGCCAACGTCCTGACTTTC
d_call: NA; v_call: TRBV28; clone_size: NA; j_call: TRBJ1-4; cdr3_aa: CASSLSRRAAKLFF; cdr3_nt: TGTGCCAGCAGTTTATCTAGGCGGGCAGCAAAACTGTTTTTT
d_call: NA; v_call: TRBV19; clone_size: NA; j_call: TRBJ1-1; cdr3_aa: CASSSGRGNTEAFF; cdr3_nt: TGTGCCAGTAGTTCAGGGAGGGGGAACACTGAAGCTTTCTTT
d_call: NA; v_call: TRBV6-1; clone_size: NA; j_call: TRBJ2-7; cdr3_aa: CASSEWTDGYEQYF; cdr3_nt: TGTGCCAGCAGTGAGTGGACAGACGGCTACGAGCAGTACTTC
d_call: NA; v_call: TRBV10-3; clone_size: NA; j_call: TRBJ1-2; cdr3_aa: CAIRIEASTGYGYTF; cdr3_nt: TGTGCCATCAGGATTGAGGCCTCTACGGGCTATGGCTACACCTTC
d_call: TRBD1; v_call: TRBV5-6; clone_size: NA; j_call: TRBJ2-1; cdr3_aa: CASSSDRVAYNEQFF; cdr3_nt: TGTGCCAGCAGCTCTGACAGGGTGGCCTACAATGAGCAGTTCTTC
d_call: NA; v_call: TRBV28; clone_size: NA; j_call: TRBJ1-2; cdr3_aa: CASSFGGVYGYTF; cdr3_nt: TGTGCCAGCAGTTTTGGGGGGGTCTATGGCTACACCTTC
d_call: TRBD2; v_call: TRBV7-9; clone_size: once; j_call: TRBJ2-3; cdr3_aa: CASSVRGGTDTQYF; cdr3_nt: TGTGCCAGCAGCGTACGGGGGGGCACAGATACGCAGTATTTT
d_call: NA; v_call: TRBV4-3; clone_size: NA; j_call: TRBJ1-2; cdr3_aa: CASSQDLIEGSRDYGYTF; cdr3_nt: TGCGCCAGCAGCCAAGACCTTATCGAAGGGAGCAGGGACTATGGCTACACCTTC
d_call: NA; v_call: TRBV4-1; clone_size: NA; j_call: TRBJ2-2; cdr3_aa: CASSQAPQGEGTGELFF; cdr3_nt: TGCGCCAGCAGCCAAGCCCCCCAGGGAGAGGGCACCGGGGAGCTGTTTTTT
d_call: NA; v_call: TRBV2; clone_size: NA; j_call: TRBJ2-3; cdr3_aa: CASTGRPRSTDTQYF; cdr3_nt: TGTGCCAGCACCGGACGACCGCGGAGCACAGATACGCAGTATTTT
d_call: NA; v_call: TRBV7-9; clone_size: NA; j_call: TRBJ2-2; cdr3_aa: CASSTANTGELFF; cdr3_nt: TGTGCCAGCAGCACGGCGAACACCGGGGAGCTGTTTTTT
d_call: NA; v_call: TRBV29-1; clone_size: NA; j_call: TRBJ2-5; cdr3_aa: CSVCVVGALWETQYF; cdr3_nt: TGCAGCGTTTGCGTCGTGGGGGCTTTGTGGGAGACCCAGTACTTC
d_call: NA; v_call: TRBV19; clone_size: once; j_call: TRBJ1-1; cdr3_aa: CASSHLSTEAFF; cdr3_nt: TGTGCCAGTAGCCATCTCAGCACTGAAGCTTTCTTT
d_call: NA; v_call: TRBV9; clone_size: NA; j_call: TRBJ2-3; cdr3_aa: CASSGPVLSTDTQYF; cdr3_nt: TGTGCCAGCAGCGGCCCCGTACTTAGCACAGATACGCAGTATTTT
d_call: NA; v_call: TRBV5-4; clone_size: NA; j_call: TRBJ2-5; cdr3_aa: CASSPAGVWETQYF; cdr3_nt: TGTGCCAGCAGTCCGGCAGGGGTTTGGGAGACCCAGTACTTC
d_call: TRBD1; v_call: TRBV7-6; clone_size: NA; j_call: TRBJ1-5; cdr3_aa: CASSKGQGAIQPQHF; cdr3_nt: TGTGCCAGCAGCAAGGGACAGGGGGCTATTCAGCCCCAGCATTTT
d_call: NA; v_call: TRBV27; clone_size: few; j_call: TRBJ1-5; cdr3_aa: CASSLKGRNQPQHF; cdr3_nt: TGTGCCAGCAGTTTAAAGGGGAGGAATCAGCCCCAGCATTTT
d_call: NA; v_call: TRBV30; clone_size: NA; j_call: TRBJ1-3; cdr3_aa: CAWSVLTGQTGNTIYF; cdr3_nt: TGTGCCTGGAGTGTACTTACAGGGCAAACTGGAAACACCATATATTTT
d_call: NA; v_call: TRBV5-1; clone_size: NA; j_call: TRBJ2-3; cdr3_aa: CASSLVTGSADTQYF; cdr3_nt: TGCGCCAGCAGCTTGGTTACGGGTTCGGCAGATACGCAGTATTTT
d_call: TRBD1; v_call: TRBV27; clone_size: NA; j_call: TRBJ2-7; cdr3_aa: CASSLRDSLYEQYF; cdr3_nt: TGTGCCAGCAGTTTGAGGGACAGTCTCTACGAGCAGTACTTC
d_call: NA; v_call: TRBV4-3; clone_size: NA; j_call: TRBJ1-2; cdr3_aa: CASSQSHGVSYGYTF; cdr3_nt: TGCGCCAGCAGCCAAAGCCACGGGGTCTCGTATGGCTACACCTTC